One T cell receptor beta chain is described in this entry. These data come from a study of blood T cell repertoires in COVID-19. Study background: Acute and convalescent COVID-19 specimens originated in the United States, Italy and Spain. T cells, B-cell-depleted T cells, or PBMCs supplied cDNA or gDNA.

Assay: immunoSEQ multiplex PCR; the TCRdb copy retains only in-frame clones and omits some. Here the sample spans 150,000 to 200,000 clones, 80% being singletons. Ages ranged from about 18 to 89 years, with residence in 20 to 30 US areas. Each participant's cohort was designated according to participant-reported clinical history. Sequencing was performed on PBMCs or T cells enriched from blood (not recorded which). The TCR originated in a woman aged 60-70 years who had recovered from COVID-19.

The CDR3 bases are TGTGCCAGCAGTGAAAGCGGTAGCGGGGGGCCCTACAATGAGCAGTTCTTC. Residues: CASSESGSGGPYNEQFF. V and J are TRBV6-1 and TRBJ2-1, with 10 bases that match TRBD2. The CDR3 sequence is 17 residues long. Germline CDR1 MNHNS, CDR2 SASEGT. J gave up 2 bases and V 2 bases, and 6 bases lay outside the gene matches.